This T cell receptor (beta chain) was found in a study of blood T cells in healthy people across ages. Study-level results: A strong correlation between TCR beta diversity and naive T cell percentage was seen.

For every donor, a draw yielded ten milliliters of peripheral blood. As regards this clonotype: Its specificity is not known.

With V trimmed by 1 base and J by 4 bases, 3 bases remained unmatched. Germline lookup yields CDR1 SGHTA and CDR2 FQGNSA. This CDR3 is built from 14 residues. With a J-beta primer mix and a sample-barcoded 5' primer, a second PCR ran roughly 6 to 12 cycles. A 12-random-nucleotide template-switch adaptor tagged each cDNA molecule. Individual samples furnished no less than 2.5 million CDR3-containing paired-end reads apiece. TCRdb passed the 5' RACE reads through MiXCR, listing each CDR3 protein once. The repertoire holds approximately 800,000 distinct CDR3 sequences, 58% seen once, with approximately 23% in the top ten.

This receptor was taken from a young man in good health. Sequences were obtained from blood. The rearrangement joins TRBV7-2 to TRBJ1-2; 7 bases line up with TRBD1. CDR3 loop: CASSLEGTAYGYTF. As DNA, the CDR3 is TGTGCCAGCAGCTTAGAAGGGACAGCCTATGGCTACACCTTC. Full variable domain (rest looked up from reference TRBV7-2 and TRBJ1-2): GAGVSQSPSNKVTEKGKDVELRCDPISGHTALYWYRQSLGQGLEFLIYFQGNSAPDKSGLPSDRFSAERTGGSVSTLTIQRTQQEDSAVYLCASSLEGTAYGYTFGSGTRLTVV.